The 28 T cell receptor beta chains presented below share a single source sample, sequenced in a study of Tregs in tolerant kidney transplant recipients. TCRdb keeps only in-frame clones here, not all; method: immunoSEQ multiplex PCR. Recorded for this sample: about 48,000 clones. Sequencing used CD4+ T cells from blood, obtained before the transplant. The receptors originated from a human donor who received a combined kidney and bone marrow transplant.

Notes on this clone: The sequence runs out 3 residues before the end of the CDR3; the remainder is reconstructed from the germline J gene. The chain recombines TRBV20-1 with TRBJ1-1; TRBD1 might be the D (6 bases). The V end was cut by 6 bases, the J end by 3 bases, with 14 bases between. CDR1 DFQATT and CDR2 SNEGSKA come from the germline V gene (reference sequence). CDR3 size: 13 residues. CDR3: CSAPRGAYTEAFF. The covered CDR3 bases are TGCAGTGCCCCCCGGGGGGCATACACTGAA.

As to this clone: The missing CDR3 end, 3 residues past where the read stops, is filled in from the germline J gene. The chain employs TRBV5-1 and TRBJ2-1; tentatively, D is TRBD1 (6 bases). The V end was cut by 3 bases, the J end by 2 bases, with 9 bases between. Germline V gene sequence: CDR1 SGHRS, CDR2 YFSETQ. The CDR3 covers 14 residues. The CDR3 bases that were read are TGCGCCAGCAGCTCCGGGACACCCTACAATGAG. Amino acid sequence: CASSSGTPYNE. The CDR3, in full, reads CASSSGTPYNEQFF.

A word on this clone: With the read ending 3 residues before the CDR3 end, the germline J gene is used to fill in that end. J is TRBJ2-5 and V is TRBV5-1, with 11 bases fitting TRBD1. After removal of 3 bases from V and 7 bases from J, the junction contained 11 bases not matched to a gene. The CDR3 runs 16 residues. Germline V CDR1 and CDR2: SGHRS, YFSETQ. The covered CDR3 bases are TGCGCCAGCAGCTCCGGACAGGGGGCCCACCCCGGGACC. Translated: CASSSGQGAHPGT. The whole CDR3 protein is CASSSGQGAHPGTQYF.

As concerns this clone: The read gets to within 3 residues of the CDR3 end, and the germline J gene fills in the rest. The chain uses TRBV18 and TRBJ2-2, with 10 bases fitting TRBD1. The CDR3 has 16 residues. Germline V gene lookup returns CDR1 KGHSH and CDR2 LQKENI. Trimming at V came to 2 bases and at J to 5 bases, leaving 5 bases not matched to a gene. CDR3 sequence: CASSPSGQGVTGELFF. The CDR3 DNA, read in part, is TGTGCCAGCTCACCATCCGGACAGGGGGTTACCGGGGAG. Looking up the rest from reference TRBV18 and TRBJ2-2 gives the full variable domain: NAGVMQNPRHLVRRRGQEARLRCSPMKGHSHVYWYRQLPEEGLKFMVYLQKENIIDESGMPKERFSAEFPKEGPSILRIQQVVRGDSAAYFCASSPSGQGVTGELFFGEGSRLTVL.

Regarding this clone: From the germline J gene comes the end of the CDR3, since the read stops 3 residues before it. This chain uses TRBV20-1 with TRBJ1-2; no definite D call. V shed 0 bases and J shed 2 bases, with 10 bases lying between them. The CDR3 loop spans 14 amino acids. Germline V gene sequence: CDR1 DFQATT, CDR2 SNEGSKA (reference sequence). The CDR3 here is CSARDLQSNYGYTF. The sequenced CDR3 bases are TGCAGTGCTAGAGATCTACAGTCGAACTATGGC.

Turning to this clone: The read ends 3 residues shy of where the CDR3 ends; the end is completed using the germline J gene. The chain recombines TRBV18 with TRBJ1-5; 9 nucleotides line up with TRBD1. V shed 5 bases and J 5 bases; nucleotides not matched to a gene: 10. Per germline, CDR1 KGHSH and CDR2 LQKENI. This CDR3 has 16 amino acids. The covered CDR3 bases are TGTGCCAGCTCAGGGACCCACCGGGACAGGGATCAGCCC. Its protein is CASSGTHRDRDQP. The CDR3, in full, reads CASSGTHRDRDQPQHF.

In the case of this clone: The read terminates 3 residues before the CDR3 end, so the remaining end is supplied by the germline J gene. The chain is built from TRBV7-2 and TRBJ2-5; possible D gene TRBD1, 5 bases. The CDR3 length is 14 residues. V lost 4 bases to trimming and J lost 1 base, with 10 bases between them. Germline loops: CDR1 SGHTA, CDR2 FQGNSA. CDR3 bases read: TGTGCCAGCAGCTCCCGACAGACCCAAGAGACC. Protein sequence: CASSSRQTQET. The complete CDR3 sequence is CASSSRQTQETQYF.

Concerning this clone itself: The CDR3 end falls 3 residues outside the read, so it is completed with the germline J gene. V and J are TRBV2 and TRBJ2-1, with 7 nucleotides matching TRBD2. Germline assignment: CDR1 SNHLY and CDR2 FYNNEI. With 7 bases clipped from V and 0 bases from J, the junction kept 6 bases outside the gene matches. The CDR3 covers 15 residues. The CDR3: CASNPLAYSYNEQFF. The sequenced part of the CDR3 DNA is TGTGCCAGCAACCCACTAGCGTACTCCTACAATGAG. Using reference TRBV2 and TRBJ2-1 for the parts outside the CDR3, the full variable domain is EPEVTQTPSHQVTQMGQEVILRCVPISNHLYFYWYRQILGQKVEFLVSFYNNEISEKSEIFDDQFSVERPDGSNFTLKIRSTKLEDSAMYFCASNPLAYSYNEQFFGPGTRLTVL.

As regards this clone: The read terminates 3 residues ahead of where the CDR3 ends, so the germline J gene completes it. The chain recombines TRBV19 with TRBJ2-1; D gene uncertain. The CDR3 is made up of 14 amino acids. CDR1 and CDR2 (germline): LNHDA, SQIVND (reference sequence). V was cut by 6 bases and J by 2 bases, with 11 bases left in between. CDR3 DNA, as far as it was read: TGTGCCAGTAGCACACGCCGGGCCTACAATGAG. Amino acid sequence: CASSTRRAYNE. The entire CDR3 reads CASSTRRAYNEQFF. Drawing the rest from reference TRBV19 and TRBJ2-1, the complete variable domain is DGGITQSPKYLFRKEGQNVTLSCEQNLNHDAMYWYRQDPGQGLRLIYYSQIVNDFQKGDIAEGYSVSREKKESFPLTVTSAQKNPTAFYLCASSTRRAYNEQFFGPGTRLTVL.

Points on this clone: Compared with germline, one end of the junction differs, possibly owing to a read error. The sequenced fragment ends 3 residues before the CDR3 boundary, so the rest is inferred from the germline J gene. The J gene is TRBJ2-1, the V gene TRBV6-4; 9 bases fit TRBD1. CDR1 is MRHNA and CDR2 is SNTAGT in the germline V gene. The CDR3 is made up of 16 amino acids. The CDR3: CASRDSGTGLGNEQFF. The DNA read from the CDR3 is TGTGCCAGCAGAGACTCGGGGACAGGGCTTGGGAATGAG.

Regarding this clone: The read falls 3 residues short of the CDR3 end, and the missing part is taken from the germline J gene. The chain employs TRBV29-1 and TRBJ2-7, with TRBD2 identical over 9 bases. Germline CDR1 reads SQVTM; CDR2 reads ANQGSEA. The V gene end was trimmed by 6 bases and the J gene end by 5 bases; junction bases not matched to a gene: 11. This CDR3 comprises 14 residues. The CDR3 reads CSVAGIAGAHEQYF. CDR3 DNA (partial): TGCAGCGTGGCCGGGATAGCGGGAGCTCACGAG.

Remarks on this clone: The read comes to an end 3 residues before the CDR3 does, leaving the germline J gene to fill in the end. The chain links TRBV20-1 to TRBJ2-1, with TRBD2 identical over 7 bases. This CDR3 region has 12 residues. Germline V lookup: CDR1 DFQATT, CDR2 SNEGSKA (reference sequence). Losses at the gene ends were 6 bases for V and 7 bases for J; bases not matched to a gene: 6. The covered CDR3 bases are TGCAGTGCCAGACTAGCAAGTAATGAG. Amino acids: CSARLASNE. The complete CDR3 sequence is CSARLASNEQFF.

The CDR3 reads CASSPSGTENYGYTF. The sequenced CDR3 bases are TGTGCCAGTAGTCCTTCAGGGACAGAAAACTATGGC. This chain connects TRBV19 to TRBJ1-2; TRBD1 matches 7 bases. The read gets to within 3 residues of the CDR3 end, and the germline J gene fills in the rest. V dropped 5 bases and J dropped 2; count of bases not matched to a gene: 8. The germline gives CDR1 LNHDA, CDR2 SQIVND (reference sequence). CDR3 size: 15 residues.

Remarks on this clone: From the germline J gene comes the end of the CDR3, since the read stops 3 residues before it. V usage is TRBV12-3 or TRBV12-4 and J usage is TRBJ2-1; TRBD2 is a possible D gene (5 bases). The ends were cut back, 7 bases at V and 0 bases at J, with 7 bases in the middle. The CDR3 runs to 13 residues. The DNA read from the CDR3 is TGTGCCAGCACGGCGGGCTCCTACAATGAG. Translated: CASTAGSYNE. The full CDR3 reads CASTAGSYNEQFF.

A word on this clone: The CDR3 extends 3 residues past the end of the read, so its final part is completed from the germline J gene. The rearrangement uses TRBV20-1 and TRBJ2-7; 12 bases line up with TRBD2. J gave up 2 bases and V 1 base, and 6 bases lay outside the gene matches. The CDR3 sequence is 16 residues long. Per the germline V gene, CDR1 is DFQATT and CDR2 is SNEGSKA (reference sequence). CDR3 in amino acids: CSARGTSGRRTYEQYF. The sequenced CDR3 bases are TGCAGTGCTAGAGGCACTAGCGGGAGGAGAACCTACGAG.

With regard to this clone: The CDR3 goes on 3 residues after the read ends, and that part is filled in from the germline J gene. The chain carries TRBV7-3 and TRBJ2-1; 11 positions match TRBD2. CDR3 size: 15 residues. Trimming removed 5 bases from V and 9 bases from J; junction bases left unmatched: 9. Germline CDR1 SGHTA, CDR2 FQGTGA. The sequenced CDR3 bases are TGTGCCAGCAGCGTTACTAGCGGGAGTTATAGTGAG. The encoded protein is CASSVTSGSYSE. The full CDR3 protein reads CASSVTSGSYSEQFF.

CDR3 DNA, as far as it was read: TGCAGTGCTAGAGATTTAAGGGCCCCACAAGAGACC. It translates to CSARDLRAPQET. The full-length CDR3 reads as CSARDLRAPQETQYF. The V and J genes are TRBV20-1 and TRBJ2-5, with D unclear. The read finishes 3 residues shy of the CDR3 end, and the germline J gene is used to complete it. Germline lookup yields CDR1 DFQATT and CDR2 SNEGSKA (reference sequence). The germline V and J ends were trimmed by 0 bases and 2 bases, with 13 bases remaining between them. This CDR3 comprises 15 residues.

Regarding this clone: The read comes to an end 3 residues before the CDR3 does, leaving the germline J gene to fill in the end. The rearrangement uses TRBV19 and TRBJ1-5, with 9 bases lining up with TRBD1. Germline-derived CDR1 and CDR2 are LNHDA and SQIVND (reference sequence). With V trimmed by 7 bases and J by 5 bases, 9 bases remained unmatched. CDR3 length equals 15 residues. CDR3 bases read: TGTGCCAGTACCCCCGGCGGGACAGGGTATCAGCCC. This encodes CASTPGGTGYQP. In full, the CDR3 is CASTPGGTGYQPQHF.

With respect to this clone: The read terminates 3 residues ahead of where the CDR3 ends, so the germline J gene completes it. V usage is TRBV11-1 and J usage is TRBJ2-7; 7 bases align to TRBD2. The CDR3 length is 15 residues. Germline lookup yields CDR1 SGHAT and CDR2 FQDESV (reference sequence). The V gene end was trimmed by 4 bases and the J gene end by 3 bases; junction bases not matched to a gene: 9. The CDR3 DNA, read in part, is TGTGCCAGCAGCTCCTCTGCAACGGGGGGCTACGAG. It codes for CASSSSATGGYE. The entire CDR3 is CASSSSATGGYEQYF.

About this clone: The CDR3 end is not reached by the read, which stops 3 residues before it; the germline J gene fills it in. The chain combines TRBV29-1 with TRBJ1-2; D gene unclear. The CDR3 loop spans 14 amino acids. V was pared by 0 bases and J by 6 bases, with 14 bases between. CDR1 SQVTM and CDR2 ANQGSEA come from the germline V gene. CDR3 sequence: CSVEDRVGPNGYTF. The covered CDR3 bases are TGCAGCGTTGAAGATAGGGTAGGGCCGAATGGC.

Of note for this clone: The DNA ends 3 residues before the CDR3 does, and the rest of the CDR3 is filled in from the germline J gene. The rearrangement joins TRBV20-1 to TRBJ2-3, with D hard to call. The germline V gene encodes CDR1 DFQATT and CDR2 SNEGSKA (reference sequence). CDR3 length: 15 amino acids. V was clipped by 2 bases and J by 0 bases, with 12 bases between them. CDR3 sequence: CSARSAAPSTDTQYF. CDR3 DNA, as far as it was read: TGCAGTGCTAGATCGGCGGCCCCTAGCACAGATACG.

Notes on this clone: The read gets to within 3 residues of the CDR3 end, and the germline J gene fills in the rest. The rearrangement uses TRBV5-1 and TRBJ1-2, with TRBD1 as a possible D gene (6 bases). The CDR3 sequence is 13 residues long. Germline CDR1 and CDR2: SGHRS and YFSETQ. V was trimmed by 4 bases and J by 4 bases, leaving 11 bases between them. The CDR3 spells CASSRTASYGYTF. The DNA read from the CDR3 is TGCGCCAGCAGCCGGACAGCTTCCTATGGC.

As to this clone: The missing CDR3 end, 3 residues past where the read stops, is filled in from the germline J gene. The genes are TRBV6-2 or TRBV6-3 and TRBJ2-7; the D call may be TRBD1 or TRBD2 (5 bases each). Germline loops: CDR1 MNHEY, CDR2 SVGEGT. CDR3 length: 15 residues. Trimming removed 5 bases at V and 3 bases at J, with 17 bases between. This chain's CDR3 is CASSKSRAGSYEQYF. The DNA read from the CDR3 is TGTGCCAGCAGTAAGTCCAGGGCAGGGAGCTACGAG.

A note on this clone: Read sequence stops 3 residues before the CDR3 end, and the germline J gene provides the missing end. The gene calls are TRBV7-8 and TRBJ2-7; D is undetermined. The CDR3 is 15 residues long. Trimming left V 5 bases short and J 4 bases short, with 18 bases between. Germline loops: CDR1 SGHVS, CDR2 FQNEAQ. Partial CDR3 DNA: TGTGCCAGCAGCCCGGCCCTCGCTAGTATTTACGAG. Its translation is CASSPALASIYE. The full CDR3 protein reads CASSPALASIYEQYF. Variable domain in full (rest from reference TRBV7-8 and TRBJ2-7): GAGVSQSPRYKVAKRGQDVALRCDPISGHVSLFWYQQALGQGPEFLTYFQNEAQLDKSGLPSDRFFAERPEGSVSTLKIQRTQQEDSAVYLCASSPALASIYEQYFGPGTRLTVT.

Points on this clone: The read terminates 3 residues before the CDR3 end, so the remaining end is supplied by the germline J gene. The gene calls are TRBV5-6 and TRBJ2-1; D unclear. This CDR3 is 15 amino acids long. Trimming cost V 0 bases and J 2 bases, with 9 bases left between them. Germline V gene sequence: CDR1 SGHDT, CDR2 YYEEEE. The CDR3 spells CASSLVLKPYNEQFF. Incomplete CDR3 DNA: TGTGCCAGCAGCTTGGTACTAAAACCCTACAATGAG. The variable domain in full, with the rest retrieved from reference TRBV5-6 and TRBJ2-1, is DAGVTQSPTHLIKTRGQQVTLRCSPKSGHDTVSWYQQALGQGPQFIFQYYEEEERQRGNFPDRFSGHQFPNYSSELNVNALLLGDSALYLCASSLVLKPYNEQFFGPGTRLTVL.

As for this clone: Read coverage stops 3 residues before the CDR3 terminus; the germline J gene supplies the remainder. V is TRBV30 and J is TRBJ2-3; tentative D call: TRBD2 (6 bases). Trimming pared 2 bases from V and 2 bases from J, leaving 17 bases between. The length of the CDR3 is 16 residues. Germline V CDR1 and CDR2: GTSNPN, SVGIG (reference sequence). The CDR3 DNA, read in part, is TGTGCCTGGAGTTTGGTAGGACTAAAGAACACAGATACG. This sequence encodes CAWSLVGLKNTDT. The full CDR3 reads CAWSLVGLKNTDTQYF.

Concerning this clone: The DNA ends 3 residues before the CDR3 does, and the rest of the CDR3 is filled in from the germline J gene. The chain joins TRBV30 to TRBJ2-7; possible D gene TRBD1, 6 bases. Trimming cost V 4 bases and J 4 bases, with 17 bases left between them. This CDR3 is 14 amino acids long. Germline CDR1 GTSNPN, CDR2 SVGIG (reference sequence). CDR3: CAWKAGRGSYEQYF. The DNA read from the CDR3 is TGTGCCTGGAAGGCTGGCAGGGGTTCATACGAG.

To note about this clone: Coverage ceases 3 residues before the CDR3 finishes, and the germline J gene fills in the end. J is TRBJ2-1 and V is TRBV18, with TRBD2 matching over 8 bases. CDR1 and CDR2 from the germline V gene are KGHSH and LQKENI. The CDR3 loop spans 15 amino acids. V trimming: 0 bases; J trimming: 7 bases; junction bases outside the gene matches: 5. The sequenced CDR3 bases are TGTGCCAGCTCACCACCGGGACTAGGGAGTAATGAG. Translating it yields CASSPPGLGSNE. The whole CDR3 sequence is CASSPPGLGSNEQFF. Together with reference TRBV18 and TRBJ2-1, the CDR3 gives the full variable domain: NAGVMQNPRHLVRRRGQEARLRCSPMKGHSHVYWYRQLPEEGLKFMVYLQKENIIDESGMPKERFSAEFPKEGPSILRIQQVVRGDSAAYFCASSPPGLGSNEQFFGPGTRLTVL.